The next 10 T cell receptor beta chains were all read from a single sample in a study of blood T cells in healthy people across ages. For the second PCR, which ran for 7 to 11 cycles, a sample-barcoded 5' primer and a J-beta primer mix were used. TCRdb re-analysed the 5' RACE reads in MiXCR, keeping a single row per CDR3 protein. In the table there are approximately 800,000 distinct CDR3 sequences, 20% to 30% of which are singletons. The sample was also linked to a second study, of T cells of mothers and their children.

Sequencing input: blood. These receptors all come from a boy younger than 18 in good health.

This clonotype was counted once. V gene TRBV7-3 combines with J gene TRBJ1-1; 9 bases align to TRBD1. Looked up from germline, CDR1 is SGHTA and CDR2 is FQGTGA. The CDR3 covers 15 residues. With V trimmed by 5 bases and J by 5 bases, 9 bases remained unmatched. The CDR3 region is CASSATGGDWTEAFF. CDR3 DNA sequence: TGTGCCAGCAGCGCAACAGGGGGCGATTGGACTGAAGCTTTCTTT.

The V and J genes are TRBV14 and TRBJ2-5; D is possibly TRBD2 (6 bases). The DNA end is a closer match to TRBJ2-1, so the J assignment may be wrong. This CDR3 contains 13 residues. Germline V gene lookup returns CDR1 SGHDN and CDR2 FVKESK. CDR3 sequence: CASSSHGGVEQFF. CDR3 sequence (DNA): TGTGCCAGCAGCTCACACGGAGGGGTCGAGCAGTTCTTC.

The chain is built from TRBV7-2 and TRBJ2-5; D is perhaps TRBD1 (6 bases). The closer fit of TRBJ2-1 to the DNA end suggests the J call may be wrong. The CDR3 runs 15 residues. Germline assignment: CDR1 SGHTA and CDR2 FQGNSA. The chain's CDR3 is CASSQHQTGLKEQFF. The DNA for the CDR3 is TGTGCCAGCAGCCAACACCAGACAGGACTCAAAGAGCAGTTCTTC.

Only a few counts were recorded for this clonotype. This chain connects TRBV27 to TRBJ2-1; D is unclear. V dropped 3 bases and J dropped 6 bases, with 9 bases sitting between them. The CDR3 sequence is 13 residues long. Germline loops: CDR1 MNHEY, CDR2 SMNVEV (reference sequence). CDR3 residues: CASSFQVGNEQFF. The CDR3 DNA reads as TGTGCCAGCAGTTTCCAGGTGGGCAATGAGCAGTTCTTC.

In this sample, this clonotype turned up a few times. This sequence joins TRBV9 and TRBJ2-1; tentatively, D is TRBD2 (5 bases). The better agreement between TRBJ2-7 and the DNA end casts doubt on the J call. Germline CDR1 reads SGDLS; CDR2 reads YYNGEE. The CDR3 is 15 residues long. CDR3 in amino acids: CASSVGPGAGYEQYF. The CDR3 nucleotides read TGTGCCAGCAGCGTAGGCCCCGGCGCGGGCTACGAGCAGTACTTC.

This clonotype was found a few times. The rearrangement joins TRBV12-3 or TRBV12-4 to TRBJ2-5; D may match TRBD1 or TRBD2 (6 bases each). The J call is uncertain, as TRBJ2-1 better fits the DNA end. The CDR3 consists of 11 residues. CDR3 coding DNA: TGTGCCACCAGGGGAGCGGGCAAGCAGTTCTTC. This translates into CATRGAGKQFF.

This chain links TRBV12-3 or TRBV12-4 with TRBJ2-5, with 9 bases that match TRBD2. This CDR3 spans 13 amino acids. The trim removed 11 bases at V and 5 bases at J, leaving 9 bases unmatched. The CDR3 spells CACWRGGGETQYF. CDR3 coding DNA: TGTGCCTGTTGGCGGGGGGGAGGGGAGACCCAGTACTTC.

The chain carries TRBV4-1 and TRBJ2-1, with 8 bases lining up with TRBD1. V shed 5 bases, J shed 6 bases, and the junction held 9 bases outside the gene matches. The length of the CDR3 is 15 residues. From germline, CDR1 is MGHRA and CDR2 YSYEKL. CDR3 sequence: CASSARTGSGNEQFF. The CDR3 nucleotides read TGCGCCAGCAGCGCGAGGACAGGGTCCGGCAATGAGCAGTTCTTC.

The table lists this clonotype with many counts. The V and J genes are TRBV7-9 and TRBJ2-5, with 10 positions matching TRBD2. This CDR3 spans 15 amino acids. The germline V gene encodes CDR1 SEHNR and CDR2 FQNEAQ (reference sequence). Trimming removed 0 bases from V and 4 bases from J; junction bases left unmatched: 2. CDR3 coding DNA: TGTGCCAGCAGCTTAGCTGGGACTAGCGTAGAGACCCAGTACTTC. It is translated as CASSLAGTSVETQYF.

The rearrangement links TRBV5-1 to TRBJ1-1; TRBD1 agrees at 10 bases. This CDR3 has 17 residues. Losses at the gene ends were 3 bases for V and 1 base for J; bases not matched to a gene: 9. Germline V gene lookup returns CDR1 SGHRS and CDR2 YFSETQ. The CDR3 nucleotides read TGCGCCAGCAGCTCCGTCCCGGGACAGGGGACGAACACTGAAGCTTTCTTT. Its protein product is CASSSVPGQGTNTEAFF. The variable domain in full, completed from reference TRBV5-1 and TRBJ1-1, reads KAGVTQTPRYLIKTRGQQVTLSCSPISGHRSVSWYQQTPGQGLQFLFEYFSETQRNKGNFPGRFSGRQFSNSRSEMNVSTLELGDSALYLCASSSVPGQGTNTEAFFGQGTRLTVV.